The 27 T cell receptor beta chains in this list originate from one sample, sequenced in a study of blood T cell repertoires in COVID-19. The assay was immunoSEQ multiplex PCR, and TCRdb's table has in-frame clones only and misses some. The sample has roughly 400,000 clones, roughly nine tenths seen once. The sample consisted of PBMCs or T cells enriched from blood (not recorded which). The origin of the receptors is a man aged 25-45 years who had recovered from COVID-19.

J is TRBJ2-5 and V is TRBV7-8; D is uncertain. This CDR3 is built from 15 residues. V gave up 5 bases and J gave up 2 bases, with 15 bases separating them. CDR1 is SGHVS, CDR2 FQNEAQ, per germline. The CDR3 DNA sequence: TGTGCCAGCAGCATACACGAATTTGCACAAGAGACCCAGTACTTC. Translation gives CASSIHEFAQETQYF. The whole variable domain, remainder taken from reference TRBV7-8 and TRBJ2-5, is GAGVSQSPRYKVAKRGQDVALRCDPISGHVSLFWYQQALGQGPEFLTYFQNEAQLDKSGLPSDRFFAERPEGSVSTLKIQRTQQEDSAVYLCASSIHEFAQETQYFGPGTRLLVL.

The V and J genes are TRBV5-4 and TRBJ2-3; 15 positions match TRBD2. This CDR3 is built from 19 residues. Germline CDR1 SGHNT, CDR2 YYREEE (reference sequence). The V and J ends lost 4 bases and 4 bases, in that order; junction bases with no gene match: 13. This CDR3 reads CASSPRTSGRAMVSDTQYF. The DNA for the CDR3 is TGTGCCAGCAGCCCCCGGACTAGCGGGAGGGCCATGGTCTCAGATACGCAGTATTTT.

V is TRBV7-2 and J is TRBJ2-2; D may be TRBD2 (5 bases). CDR1 and CDR2 (germline): SGHTA, FQGNSA. The CDR3 sequence is 16 residues long. V was pared by 5 bases and J by 7 bases, with 20 bases between. CDR3 sequence reads: CASSPGPLAVVGELFF. The CDR3 DNA is TGTGCCAGCAGCCCCGGACCTCTAGCTGTAGTCGGGGAGCTGTTTTTT. Filled out from reference TRBV7-2 and TRBJ2-2, the complete variable domain reads GAGVSQSPSNKVTEKGKDVELRCDPISGHTALYWYRQSLGQGLEFLIYFQGNSAPDKSGLPSDRFSAERTGGSVSTLTIQRTQQEDSAVYLCASSPGPLAVVGELFFGEGSRLTVL.

V gene TRBV4-1 combines with J gene TRBJ1-2, with D unresolved. CDR3 length equals 10 residues. V was shortened by 10 bases and J by 1 base, with 4 bases between the two germline ends. CDR1 and CDR2 from the germline V gene are MGHRA and YSYEKL. CDR3 sequence: CAILNYGYTF. CDR3 DNA: TGCGCCATCCTTAACTATGGCTACACCTTC.

V and J are TRBV15 and TRBJ2-7, with a tentative D call TRBD2 (6 bases). The germline V and J ends were trimmed by 0 bases and 7 bases, with 13 bases remaining between them. Germline CDR1 is LNHNV and CDR2 is YYDKDF (reference sequence). This CDR3 is built from 14 residues. Here the CDR3 reads CATSREGRAGEQYF. The DNA for the CDR3 is TGTGCCACCAGCAGAGAAGGCCGCGCGGGGGAGCAGTACTTC.

The V call is TRBV11-2, the J call TRBJ2-5; 7 nucleotides agree with TRBD2. The CDR3 consists of 14 residues. Germline trimming cut 0 bases from V and 7 bases from J; bases unmatched to any gene: 5. From germline, CDR1 is SGHAT and CDR2 FQNNGV. CDR3 in DNA: TGTGCCAGCAGCTTAGACATAGGGAGGGGGACCCAGTACTTC. Amino acid sequence: CASSLDIGRGTQYF.

The rearrangement uses TRBV4-2 and TRBJ1-2; D is perhaps TRBD1 (6 bases). In germline, CDR1 is LGHNA, CDR2 YNFKEQ. This CDR3 contains 16 residues. V gave up 2 bases and J gave up 0 bases, with 13 bases separating them. The CDR3 DNA reads TGTGCCAGCAGCCAATCCTTGGGACAAGCTAACTATGGCTACACCTTC. This gives the protein CASSQSLGQANYGYTF.

This clone occurred once. In nucleotides, the CDR3 is TGTGCCAGCTCACCGTTCCCAGGGGATGGCTACACCTTC. This codes for CASSPFPGDGYTF. The chain couples TRBV18 to TRBJ1-2; D perhaps matches TRBD1 (6 bases). V shed 3 bases and J shed 6 bases, with 11 bases lying between them. This CDR3 has 13 amino acids. The germline V gene has CDR1 KGHSH and CDR2 LQKENI. Full variable domain (missing parts from reference TRBV18 and TRBJ1-2): NAGVMQNPRHLVRRRGQEARLRCSPMKGHSHVYWYRQLPEEGLKFMVYLQKENIIDESGMPKERFSAEFPKEGPSILRIQQVVRGDSAAYFCASSPFPGDGYTFGSGTRLTVV.

V is TRBV5-1 and J is TRBJ1-6; 9 bases are a match to TRBD1. The CDR3 consists of 15 residues. V shed 4 bases and J 5 bases; nucleotides not matched to a gene: 4. Germline V lookup: CDR1 SGHRS, CDR2 YFSETQ. CDR3 bases: TGCGCCAGCAGCCCACGACAGGGGGATAATTCACCCCTCCACTTT. Protein product: CASSPRQGDNSPLHF.

V and J are TRBV7-9 and TRBJ2-1; 7 positions match TRBD2. V trimming: 5 bases; J trimming: 4 bases; junction bases outside the gene matches: 5. The CDR3 totals 14 residues. Germline CDR1 is SEHNR and CDR2 is FQNEAQ (reference sequence). DNA of the CDR3: TGTGCCAGCAGCCGCGCTAGCGGTTACAATGAGCAGTTCTTC. Translation gives CASSRASGYNEQFF.

The V call is TRBV30, the J call TRBJ2-1; D is possibly TRBD2 (6 bases). Per germline, CDR1 GTSNPN and CDR2 SVGIG (reference sequence). The V end was cut by 1 base, the J end by 7 bases, with 17 bases between. This CDR3 comprises 15 residues. CDR3 bases: TGTGCCTGGAGTGGAGGGGCGGGACGAATTAATGAGCAGTTCTTC. It encodes CAWSGGAGRINEQFF.

The V call is TRBV3-1 (or the pseudogene TRBV3-2), the J call TRBJ2-3; D might be TRBD2 (5 bases). Germline lookup yields CDR1 LGHDT and CDR2 YNNKEL (reference sequence). This CDR3 contains 16 residues. V lost 1 base to trimming and J lost 5 bases, with 16 bases between them. CDR3 sequence reads: CASSQGGMVVGDTQYF. The CDR3 nucleotides read TGTGCCAGCAGCCAAGGAGGGATGGTAGTTGGAGATACGCAGTATTTT.

The chain carries TRBV7-9 and TRBJ2-1, with 7 bases that match TRBD2. The CDR3 extends over 12 amino acids. The germline CDR1 and CDR2 sequences are SEHNR and FQNEAQ (reference sequence). Trimming at V came to 8 bases and at J to 3 bases, leaving 1 base not matched to a gene. The CDR3: CASGRGYNEQFF. CDR3 sequence (DNA): TGTGCCAGCGGGAGGGGCTACAATGAGCAGTTCTTC. Variable domain in full (rest from reference TRBV7-9 and TRBJ2-1): DTGVSQNPRHKITKRGQNVTFRCDPISEHNRLYWYRQTLGQGPEFLTYFQNEAQLEKSRLLSDRFSAERPKGSFSTLEIQRTEQGDSAMYLCASGRGYNEQFFGPGTRLTVL.

This chain links TRBV28 with TRBJ1-2; D is uncertain. The germline V gene encodes CDR1 MDHEN and CDR2 SYDVKM. V dropped 4 bases and J dropped 8 bases, with 8 bases sitting between them. This CDR3 is 11 amino acids long. The chain's CDR3 is CASSSPRGYTF. In DNA form, the CDR3 reads TGTGCCAGCAGTTCACCCAGGGGCTACACCTTC.

This chain connects TRBV6-5 to TRBJ2-2; no definite D call. V shed 5 bases and J shed 6 bases, with 13 bases lying between them. Germline V gene lookup returns CDR1 MNHEY and CDR2 SVGAGI. The CDR3 length is 14 residues. CDR3 amino acids: CASSPVKNPGELFF. CDR3 sequence (DNA): TGTGCCAGCAGTCCAGTCAAAAATCCCGGGGAGCTGTTTTTT.

The chain recombines TRBV29-1 with TRBJ2-3; 10 positions match TRBD2. Germline lookup yields CDR1 SQVTM and CDR2 ANQGSEA. V shed 2 bases and J 4 bases; nucleotides not matched to a gene: 0. The CDR3 is made up of 13 amino acids. The CDR3 sequence: CSVELAGADTQYF. The CDR3 region has the DNA TGCAGCGTTGAACTAGCGGGGGCAGATACGCAGTATTTT.

The chain uses TRBV5-1 and TRBJ2-7, with TRBD1 as a possible D gene (5 bases). Germline V lookup: CDR1 SGHRS, CDR2 YFSETQ. The CDR3 extends over 16 amino acids. The germline V and J ends were trimmed by 2 bases and 4 bases, with 19 bases remaining between them. The CDR3 region is CASSLFTGSPSYEQYF. In nucleotides, the CDR3 is TGCGCCAGCAGCTTATTCACAGGATCCCCCTCTTACGAGCAGTACTTC. Based on the CDR3 plus reference TRBV5-1 and TRBJ2-7, the full variable domain is KAGVTQTPRYLIKTRGQQVTLSCSPISGHRSVSWYQQTPGQGLQFLFEYFSETQRNKGNFPGRFSGRQFSNSRSEMNVSTLELGDSALYLCASSLFTGSPSYEQYFGPGTRLTVT.

This sequence joins TRBV27 and TRBJ2-5, with D possibly TRBD1 on 5 matching bases. Trimming pared 3 bases from V and 5 bases from J, leaving 10 bases between. CDR1 is MNHEY, CDR2 SMNVEV, per germline (reference sequence). The CDR3 has 13 residues. The DNA for the CDR3 is TGTGCCAGCAGTTTGCTAGGGGATGAGACCCAGTACTTC. This sequence encodes CASSLLGDETQYF.

The chain joins TRBV7-3 to TRBJ1-6; weak D call: TRBD1 (5 bases). The V gene lost 2 bases and the J gene lost 1 base, with 6 bases spanning the gap. The CDR3 has 15 amino acids. Germline CDR1 and CDR2: SGHTA and FQGTGA. Here the CDR3 DNA reads TGTGCCAGCAGCTTACAGGGATCCTATAATTCACCCCTCCACTTT. This codes for CASSLQGSYNSPLHF.

This chain connects TRBV19 to TRBJ1-1; D is unresolved. In germline, CDR1 is LNHDA, CDR2 SQIVND (reference sequence). CDR3 size: 15 residues. V was clipped by 0 bases and J by 2 bases, with 10 bases between them. The CDR3 DNA reads TGTGCCAGTAGTATAGATCAACCGGGTAACACTGAAGCTTTCTTT. This gives the protein CASSIDQPGNTEAFF.

This chain links TRBV15 with TRBJ2-5, with TRBD2 matching over 12 bases. The length of the CDR3 is 18 residues. Trimming removed 5 bases from V and 4 bases from J; junction bases left unmatched: 14. Germline values: CDR1 LNHNV, CDR2 YYDKDF (reference sequence). CDR3 nucleotides: TGTGCCACCAGCGGAGGGGGTTCCGGACTAGCGGGAAGAGAGACCCAGTACTTC. Translation gives CATSGGGSGLAGRETQYF.

The chain uses TRBV4-1 and TRBJ2-5; 9 bases align to TRBD2. V dropped 0 bases and J dropped 8; count of bases not matched to a gene: 7. CDR3 length: 15 amino acids. Per germline, CDR1 MGHRA and CDR2 YSYEKL. The CDR3 sequence: CASSQDGAGGLTQYF. In DNA form, the CDR3 reads TGCGCCAGCAGCCAAGACGGGGCGGGAGGGTTAACCCAGTACTTC.

The chain links TRBV19 to TRBJ1-4, with D perhaps matching TRBD1 (5 bases). Looked up from germline, CDR1 is LNHDA and CDR2 is SQIVND (reference sequence). CDR3 length: 15 residues. Trimming pared 6 bases from V and 7 bases from J, leaving 18 bases between. Here the CDR3 reads CASRPMTAQGEKLFF. The CDR3 nucleotides read TGTGCCAGTAGGCCGATGACAGCCCAGGGTGAAAAACTGTTTTTT.

V and J are TRBV29-1 and TRBJ2-1, with 9 bases aligning to TRBD1. This CDR3 contains 15 residues. The V gene end was trimmed by 4 bases and the J gene end by 4 bases; junction bases not matched to a gene: 8. Germline CDR1 and CDR2: SQVTM and ANQGSEA. The CDR3 DNA reads as TGCAGCGTTGCAGGGACAGGGTTTAAGTACAATGAGCAGTTCTTC. This sequence encodes CSVAGTGFKYNEQFF.

The chain employs TRBV5-1 and TRBJ2-1; 9 nucleotides align to TRBD2. V was pared by 3 bases and J by 4 bases, with 5 bases of the junction left unmatched. This CDR3 region has 15 residues. Germline V lookup: CDR1 SGHRS, CDR2 YFSETQ. The CDR3 region is CASSSSGELYNEQFF. Written as DNA, the CDR3 is TGCGCCAGCAGCTCTAGCGGGGAACTATACAATGAGCAGTTCTTC.

This chain joins TRBV13 and TRBJ1-2, with D tentatively TRBD1 (6 bases). V gave up 5 bases and J gave up 3 bases, with 10 bases separating them. CDR1 is PRHDT, CDR2 FYEKMQ, per germline (reference sequence). The CDR3 spans 13 residues. This chain's CDR3 is CASSTGTDYGYTF. CDR3 DNA sequence: TGTGCCAGCAGCACAGGGACGGACTATGGCTACACCTTC.

This chain joins TRBV6-6 and TRBJ2-7; 8 nucleotides align to TRBD2. The junction had 9 bases not matched to a gene; V was cut back by 6 bases and J by 5 bases. The CDR3 extends over 14 amino acids. Germline V lookup: CDR1 MNHNY, CDR2 SVGAGI (reference sequence). As DNA, the CDR3 is TGTGCCAGCAGATCCGGGGGGGGGAACCACGAGCAGTACTTC. It is translated as CASRSGGGNHEQYF.